The 11 T cell receptor beta chains presented below share a single source sample, sequenced in a study of blood T cell repertoires in COVID-19. Using immunoSEQ multiplex PCR, the repertoire was profiled, and TCRdb retains in-frame clones only, with some absent. Of 170,000 or so clones in the sample, 70% to 90% were seen once. The sample was peripheral blood. Source of these receptors: a man between 45 and 60 years old with active or convalescent COVID-19.

The chain couples TRBV2 to TRBJ1-6; 9 nucleotides align to TRBD1. Germline CDR1 SNHLY, CDR2 FYNNEI. The J segment lost 4 bases and the V segment lost 0 bases, leaving 7 bases of the junction unmatched. This CDR3 is 18 amino acids long. The CDR3 sequence is CASSEAETGGGYNSPLHF. The CDR3 DNA sequence: TGTGCCAGCAGTGAAGCCGAAACAGGGGGCGGGTATAATTCACCCCTCCACTTT.

A single count supports this clone. The gene calls are TRBV6-5 and TRBJ2-7; possibly TRBD2 for D (5 bases). Germline CDR1 is MNHEY and CDR2 is SVGAGI. V was trimmed by 7 bases and J by 2 bases, leaving 12 bases between them. The CDR3 has 13 residues. The CDR3 sequence is CASMSEAPYEQYF. DNA of the CDR3: TGTGCCAGCATGTCGGAGGCACCCTACGAGCAGTACTTC.

This chain links TRBV4-3 with TRBJ2-7; D remains unclear. The V gene's germline CDR1 is LGHNA and CDR2 YSLEER. V was clipped by 3 bases and J by 5 bases, with 11 bases between them. The CDR3 loop spans 13 amino acids. CDR3 DNA: TGCGCCAGCAGCCAGGCCTTTGGTGACGAGCAGTACTTC. This gives the protein CASSQAFGDEQYF.

V and J are TRBV5-7 and TRBJ1-5; 10 nucleotides line up with TRBD1. Being an ORF, TRBV5-7 has a function that is uncertain. The length of the CDR3 is 17 residues. V gave up 0 bases and J gave up 6 bases; unmatched junction bases: 9. The CDR3 loop is CASSLEDRGILGQPQHF. CDR3 DNA: TGTGCCAGCAGCTTGGAGGACAGGGGGATTTTAGGTCAGCCCCAGCATTTT.

V is TRBV2 and J is TRBJ2-1; perhaps TRBD2 as D (5 bases). The CDR3 totals 15 residues. The V gene's germline CDR1 is SNHLY and CDR2 FYNNEI. V dropped 1 base and J dropped 2 bases, with 9 bases sitting between them. Here the CDR3 reads CASSEGAVPYNEQFF. In DNA form, the CDR3 reads TGTGCCAGCAGTGAAGGAGCGGTACCCTACAATGAGCAGTTCTTC.

The rearrangement joins TRBV24-1 to TRBJ1-2, with D possibly TRBD1 on 5 matching bases. The CDR3 has 15 amino acids. Trimming shortened V by 7 bases and J by 2 bases, and 16 bases separated the two germline ends. CDR1 is KGHDR, CDR2 SFDVKD, per germline. This CDR3 is CATSESVGANYGYTF. CDR3 DNA: TGTGCCACCAGCGAGTCCGTAGGGGCGAACTATGGCTACACCTTC.

The chain is built from TRBV12-3 or TRBV12-4 and TRBJ1-5; the match to TRBD1 covers 8 bases. The ends lost 6 bases at V and 7 bases at J; junction bases unmatched: 2. The CDR3 has 12 residues. CDR3 nucleotides: TGTGCCAGCAGCACAGGGGGACAGCCCCAGCATTTT. It codes for CASSTGGQPQHF.

With regard to this clone: This CDR3 is also generated by other DNA sequences in the sample. The chain uses TRBV28 and TRBJ1-1; D gene unclear. Germline CDR1 MDHEN, CDR2 SYDVKM. The germline V and J ends were trimmed by 5 bases and 0 bases, with 4 bases remaining between them. This CDR3 has 12 amino acids. This CDR3 is CASSPMNTEAFF. DNA for the CDR3: TGTGCCAGCAGTCCCATGAACACTGAAGCTTTCTTT.

This clone was found once. The V call is TRBV18, the J call TRBJ2-6; 10 positions match TRBD1. Germline V gene data show CDR1 as KGHSH and CDR2 as LQKENI. The CDR3 is 19 residues long. The V segment lost 3 bases and the J segment 2 bases; nucleotides outside the gene matches: 10. The CDR3 DNA is TGTGCCAGCTCACCGACCGGGACAGGGGTTTGGCCTGGGGCCAACGTCCTGACTTTC. Translation gives CASSPTGTGVWPGANVLTF.

The CDR3 reads CASSLTLGSYEQYF. The CDR3 DNA is TGTGCCAGCAGCTTAACGTTGGGGAGCTACGAGCAGTACTTC. This chain links TRBV7-2 with TRBJ2-7, with a weak D call TRBD2 (5 bases). CDR3 length: 14 residues. Trimming removed 2 bases from V and 3 bases from J, with 11 bases in between. Germline CDR1 and CDR2: SGHTA and FQGNSA.

This chain connects TRBV7-8 to TRBJ2-3, with 10 bases that match TRBD2. V shed 4 bases, J shed 0 bases, and the junction held 4 bases outside the gene matches. CDR3 length: 16 amino acids. Germline V CDR1 and CDR2: SGHVS, FQNEAQ. This chain's CDR3 is CASSSRTSGSTDTQYF. The CDR3, as DNA: TGTGCCAGCAGCTCGAGGACTAGCGGAAGCACAGATACGCAGTATTTT.